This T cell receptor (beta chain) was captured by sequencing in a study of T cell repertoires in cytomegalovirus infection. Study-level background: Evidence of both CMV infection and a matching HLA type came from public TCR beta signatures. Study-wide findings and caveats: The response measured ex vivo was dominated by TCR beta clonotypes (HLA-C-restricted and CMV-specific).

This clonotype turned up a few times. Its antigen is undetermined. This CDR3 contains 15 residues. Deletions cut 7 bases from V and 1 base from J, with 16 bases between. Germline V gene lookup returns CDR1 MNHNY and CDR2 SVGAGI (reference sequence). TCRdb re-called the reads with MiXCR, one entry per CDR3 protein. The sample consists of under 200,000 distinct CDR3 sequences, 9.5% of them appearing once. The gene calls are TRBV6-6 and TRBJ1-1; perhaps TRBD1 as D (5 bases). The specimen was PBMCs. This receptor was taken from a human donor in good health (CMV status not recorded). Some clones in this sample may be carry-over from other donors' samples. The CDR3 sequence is CASTNLPGRNTEAFF. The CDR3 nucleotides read TGTGCCAGCACTAATCTCCCAGGGAGGAACACTGAAGCTTTCTTT.